Listed here is a single T cell receptor beta chain. No antigen is known for it. The source of the sample is a study of cytomegalovirus exposure and HLA in healthy donors. PCR was performed using 60 Vbeta and 13 Jbeta primers. Measured with immunoSEQ multiplex PCR; TCRdb has only the in-frame clones, and not every one. The sample lists over 90,000 clones, about four fifths occurring once. This CDR3 contains 16 residues. The germline V gene has CDR1 SGHNT and CDR2 YYREEE (reference sequence). V lost 1 base, J lost 1 base, and 14 bases lay in between. Broader study findings: CMV antigen specificity of three CMV-associated chains was confirmed in vitro. As a later analysis revealed, the rate of TCR association differed by HLA locus, with DRB1 most and HLA-C fewest.

The sequence was collected from a female donor in good health and CMV-seropositive. V and J are TRBV5-4 and TRBJ1-2; the D gene is possibly TRBD1 (5 bases). The sample taken for sequencing was PBMCs. The CDR3 nucleotides are TGTGCCAGCAGCTTGAGGGGCCCCCGATATAACTATGGCTACACCTTC. Amino acids: CASSLRGPRYNYGYTF.